This T cell receptor (beta chain) was recorded in a study of T-cell memory formation after mild COVID-19. The wider study: Clustering of TCRs was largely donor specific. Study findings and constraints: CD4/CD8 balance held among clones contracting day 15 to 85, and later expanders leaned CD4+.

This CDR3 spans 14 amino acids. V lost 6 bases, J lost 7 bases, and 5 bases stayed unmatched. One entry per CDR3 protein results from TCRdb running MiXCR on the 5' RACE reads. The sample includes about 430,000 distinct CDR3 sequences, 24% of them seen just once. On this clonotype itself: The antigen is unknown.

The specimen sequenced was PBMCs or a T cell subset sorted from them (not recorded which). This sequence originates from an adult woman who had mild COVID-19 (a few samples of this study predate the infection). Cell type and time point are not known. This chain connects TRBV12-3 or TRBV12-4 to TRBJ2-7, with 14 bases identical to TRBD2. The CDR3 here is CASRSTSGRGEQYF. The CDR3 DNA follows: TGTGCCAGCAGATCGACTAGCGGGAGGGGAGAGCAGTACTTC.